This T cell receptor (beta chain) was observed in a study of response to subunit inactivated influenza vaccine. TCRdb reprocessed the RT-PCR reads via MiXCR and lists one record per CDR3 protein. The sample has roughly 780,000 distinct CDR3 sequences; around a sixth are singletons. V was pared by 5 bases and J by 3 bases, with 10 bases between. The CDR3 loop spans 14 amino acids. This clonotype was counted many times. The sample was PBMCs from blood, taken about 5 days after vaccination. V gene TRBV12-3 or TRBV12-4 combines with J gene TRBJ2-2; D not certain. The sequence was obtained from a man aged 50 to 59 who received an inactivated influenza vaccine. CDR3 bases: TGTGCCAGCAGTCCCGACTCGTACACCGGGGAGCTGTTTTTT. Translating gives CASSPDSYTGELFF.